This TCR beta chain is drawn from a study of cytomegalovirus exposure and HLA in healthy donors. V lost 1 base and J 2 bases, leaving 9 bases between the germline ends. CDR3 size: 15 residues. Per germline, CDR1 SEHNR and CDR2 FQNEAQ (reference sequence). The PCR ran on 60 Vbeta and 13 Jbeta primers. Sequencing was performed with immunoSEQ multiplex PCR; in TCRdb, only in-frame clones are kept and a portion is missing. This sample's table has some 41,000 clones. The sequenced sample was PBMCs. This clonotype originated in a young man in good health and CMV-seronegative. The chain is built from TRBV7-9 and TRBJ1-5; TRBD1 is a possible D gene (5 bases). The CDR3 loop is CASSLVGEGNQPQHF. DNA of the CDR3: TGTGCCAGCAGCTTAGTAGGGGAGGGCAATCAGCCCCAGCATTTT.